This TCR beta chain originates from a study of blood T cell repertoires in COVID-19. As for the study in general: Italy, Spain and the United States were the sources of the convalescent and acute COVID-19 samples.

V was cut by 5 bases and J by 12 bases, with 16 bases left in between. Germline CDR1 is MNHEY and CDR2 is SVGAGI. The CDR3 totals 13 residues. The method was immunoSEQ multiplex PCR; TCRdb's version includes in-frame clones alone and lacks a portion of them. The sample has about 240,000 clones; about nine tenths are singletons. Sequenced input: PBMCs or T cells enriched from blood (not recorded which). This clonotype was obtained from a woman aged 25-40 years with acute COVID-19. The chain links TRBV6-5 to TRBJ1-4; no definite D call. The CDR3 DNA is TGTGCCAGCAGTAGAGACGGGGTTGTCGAACTGTTTTTT. It encodes CASSRDGVVELFF.